This T cell receptor (beta chain) was retrieved from a study of early T cells in non-severe SARS-CoV-2 infection. TCRdb used MiXCR to reprocess the 5' RACE reads, holding one entry per CDR3 protein. In the table there are some 80,000 distinct CDR3 sequences, 9% to 15% of which are singletons. The CDR3 extends over 15 amino acids. Trimming left V 0 bases short and J 5 bases short, with 16 bases between. In germline, CDR1 is GTSNPN, CDR2 SVGIG (reference sequence). This clonotype was sampled from an adult who was a healthcare worker with PCR-confirmed SARS-CoV-2 infection or an uninfected control (not recorded which). The donor label of this sample is uncertain. The chain recombines TRBV30 with TRBJ2-5; either TRBD1 or TRBD2 may fit D (5 bases each). The material sequenced was whole blood, taken at baseline. The CDR3 DNA reads TGTGCCTGGAGTGTACTCGGGGCTTGGGGGGAGACCCAGTACTTC. Translating gives CAWSVLGAWGETQYF.